The clone carrying this T cell receptor (beta chain) was counted only a few times. MiXCR was run by TCRdb on the 5' RACE reads, yielding one entry per CDR3 protein. This sample has about 580,000 distinct CDR3 sequences, with around 17% found just once. This record comes from a study of T cells after yellow fever vaccination. CDR1 ENHRY and CDR2 SYGVKD come from the germline V gene. This CDR3 comprises 18 residues. The germline V and J ends were trimmed by 6 bases and 4 bases, with 27 bases remaining between them. The source was PBMCs, collected less than 6 days after the first yellow fever vaccination. This TCR was recovered from a man younger than 35 who received the YFV17D yellow fever vaccine. This chain connects TRBV10-3 to TRBJ1-2, with D possibly being TRBD1 (6 bases). This chain's CDR3 is CAISLGTFLAQASYGYTF. The CDR3 nucleotides are TGTGCCATCAGCTTGGGGACATTCTTGGCTCAAGCTAGCTATGGCTACACCTTC.